One and the same sample provided the 21 T cell receptor beta chains below, sequenced in a study of blood T cell repertoires in COVID-19. TCRdb's table, derived via immunoSEQ multiplex PCR, lists solely in-frame clones and lacks some. The profile shows roughly 150,000 clones, roughly 80% of them singletons. Sequenced input: PBMCs or T cells enriched from blood (not recorded which). These receptors were obtained from a woman aged 40 to 50 with acute COVID-19.

V gene TRBV4-2 combines with J gene TRBJ2-7, with a possible D match to TRBD2 (6 bases). The CDR3 is 15 amino acids. V lost 0 bases, J lost 2 bases, and 11 bases lay in between. Germline-derived CDR1 and CDR2 are LGHNA and YNFKEQ. CDR3 region: CASSQDLTGAYEQYV. In nucleotides, the CDR3 is TGTGCCAGCAGCCAAGATTTGACGGGGGCCTACGAGCAGTACGTC.

This chain joins TRBV15 and TRBJ1-2; D might be TRBD1 (6 bases). The V and J ends lost 1 base and 7 bases respectively, with 13 bases between them. CDR1 and CDR2 (germline): LNHNV, YYDKDF (reference sequence). The CDR3 totals 14 residues. The CDR3: CATSRGQGQVGYTF. The CDR3 DNA reads TGTGCCACCAGCAGAGGTCAGGGGCAAGTTGGCTACACCTTC. Variable domain in full (rest from reference TRBV15 and TRBJ1-2): DAMVIQNPRYQVTQFGKPVTLSCSQTLNHNVMYWYQQKSSQAPKLLFHYYDKDFNNEADTPDNFQSRRPNTSFCFLDIRSPGLGDTAMYLCATSRGQGQVGYTFGSGTRLTVV.

Comments on this clone: A junction boundary mismatches the germline segment, possibly from a read error. The chain is built from TRBV7-7 and TRBJ2-1; 10 positions agree with TRBD2. The CDR3 runs to 17 residues. Germline V gene data show CDR1 as SSHAT and CDR2 as FNYEAQ (reference sequence). The CDR3 spells CASSLEASGSSYNEQFF. CDR3 nucleotide sequence: TGTGCTAGCAGCTTAGAGGCTAGCGGGAGTTCCTACAATGAGCAGTTCTTC. The full variable domain, rest sourced from reference TRBV7-7 and TRBJ2-1, is GAGVSQSPRYKVTKRGQDVTLRCDPISSHATLYWYQQALGQGPEFLTYFNYEAQPDKSGLPSDRFSAERPEGSISTLTIQRTEQRDSAMYRCASSLEASGSSYNEQFFGPGTRLTVL.

The genes are TRBV5-1 and TRBJ2-2; 9 bases align to TRBD2. In germline, CDR1 is SGHRS, CDR2 YFSETQ. This CDR3 region has 16 residues. J was trimmed by 3 bases and V by 3 bases; bases with no gene match: 6. In DNA form, the CDR3 reads TGCGCCAGCAGCTCTCAGACTAGCGGTTACACCGGGGAGCTGTTTTTT. Its translation: CASSSQTSGYTGELFF.

V gene TRBV3-1 (or the pseudogene TRBV3-2) combines with J gene TRBJ1-4; D might be TRBD1 (5 bases). The CDR3 is 14 amino acids. Germline V lookup: CDR1 LGHDT, CDR2 YNNKEL (reference sequence). With 7 bases removed from V and 8 bases from J, the gap between germline ends came to 17 bases. Written as DNA, the CDR3 is TGTGCCAGCACCTGGGGCCTGCGGGAGGAAAAACTGTTTTTT. Encoded protein: CASTWGLREEKLFF.

The gene calls are TRBV5-4 and TRBJ1-1; unclear D gene. The germline gives CDR1 SGHNT, CDR2 YYREEE (reference sequence). The CDR3 runs to 15 residues. Trimming cost V 0 bases and J 3 bases, with 12 bases left between them. CDR3 DNA sequence: TGTGCCAGCAGCTTGGACAGTGCAGGTTACACTGAAGCTTTCTTT. It encodes CASSLDSAGYTEAFF.

This chain joins TRBV4-2 and TRBJ2-3, with 11 nucleotides matching TRBD2. V was pared by 1 base and J by 0 bases, with 3 bases of the junction left unmatched. The germline V gene has CDR1 LGHNA and CDR2 YNFKEQ. This CDR3 is built from 17 residues. CDR3 region: CASSQALAGGSTDTQYF. The CDR3 coding sequence is TGTGCCAGCAGCCAAGCGCTAGCGGGAGGTAGCACAGATACGCAGTATTTT.

This clone was detected only a few times. This sequence joins TRBV11-3 and TRBJ1-4; D is unclear. Germline assignment: CDR1 SGHNT and CDR2 YENEEA. The V end lost 5 bases, the J end lost 7 bases, and 11 bases lay between the germline ends. CDR3 size: 13 residues. The CDR3 loop is CASSHSGSEKLFF. The CDR3 nucleotides read TGTGCCAGCAGCCATTCAGGAAGTGAAAAACTGTTTTTT.

V is TRBV30 and J is TRBJ2-5; a weak D match, TRBD2 (6 bases). The CDR3 extends over 12 amino acids. Trimming took 5 bases from V and 3 from J, leaving 10 bases between them. CDR1 and CDR2 (germline): GTSNPN, SVGIG (reference sequence). Here the CDR3 DNA reads TGTGCCTGGGGGACTCGTGAAGAGACCCAGTACTTC. It specifies CAWGTREETQYF.

This chain links TRBV12-5 with TRBJ1-1; D remains ambiguous. With 3 bases removed from V and 1 base from J, the gap between germline ends came to 6 bases. The V gene's germline CDR1 is LGHNT and CDR2 FRNRAP. The CDR3 has 13 residues. This CDR3 reads CASGFSGNTEAFF. CDR3 DNA sequence: TGTGCTAGTGGTTTTTCCGGGAACACTGAAGCTTTCTTT.

The chain couples TRBV30 to TRBJ1-2, with TRBD1 identical over 7 bases. Looked up from germline, CDR1 is GTSNPN and CDR2 is SVGIG (reference sequence). This CDR3 region has 15 residues. V lost 0 bases and J lost 8; bases outside the gene matches: 12. The CDR3 DNA reads as TGTGCCTGGAGTGTGGGAACCTCAGGGGGTCTAGGCTACACCTTC. The encoded protein is CAWSVGTSGGLGYTF.

The rearrangement uses TRBV19 and TRBJ1-5; D ambiguous. Germline V gene sequence: CDR1 LNHDA, CDR2 SQIVND (reference sequence). The CDR3 sequence is 13 residues long. V lost 5 bases, J lost 3 bases, and 8 bases lay in between. The CDR3 reads CASSWRLNQPQHF. For the CDR3, the DNA is TGTGCCAGTAGTTGGAGGCTCAATCAGCCCCAGCATTTT.

This chain joins TRBV21-1 and TRBJ2-3; TRBD2 is the table's D call and was not checked against the DNA. TRBV21-1 is listed as a pseudogene. This CDR3 has 21 amino acids. The CDR3 bases are TGTGCCAGCACCCGACAGGGACCGGGACTAGCGGGAGCGAGAGGCACAGATACGCAGTATTTT. Translated: CASTRQGPGLAGARGTDTQYF.

V and J are TRBV2 and TRBJ1-1, with D possibly being TRBD1 (6 bases). Trimming shortened V by 7 bases and J by 1 base, and 13 bases separated the two germline ends. The CDR3 has 14 residues. Germline values: CDR1 SNHLY, CDR2 FYNNEI. This chain's CDR3 is CASIWQGRNTEAFF. In nucleotides, the CDR3 is TGTGCCAGCATATGGCAGGGGCGGAACACTGAAGCTTTCTTT. Full variable domain (rest looked up from reference TRBV2 and TRBJ1-1): EPEVTQTPSHQVTQMGQEVILRCVPISNHLYFYWYRQILGQKVEFLVSFYNNEISEKSEIFDDQFSVERPDGSNFTLKIRSTKLEDSAMYFCASIWQGRNTEAFFGQGTRLTVV.

About this clone itself: The sample has other DNA sequences that encode this CDR3 too. The chain combines TRBV7-2 with TRBJ2-7; D may be TRBD2 (6 bases). V shed 0 bases and J shed 2 bases, with 8 bases lying between them. The V gene's germline CDR1 is SGHTA and CDR2 FQGNSA. CDR3 size: 14 residues. CDR3 in amino acids: CASSLAAGPYEQYF. The CDR3 DNA is TGTGCCAGCAGCTTAGCGGCGGGGCCCTACGAGCAGTACTTC.

This clone was detected only a few times. V is TRBV9 and J is TRBJ1-3; D is undetermined. This CDR3 region has 17 residues. The germline V gene has CDR1 SGDLS and CDR2 YYNGEE. Trimming removed 0 bases at V and 0 bases at J, with 13 bases between. The CDR3 is CASSVGGSTSSGNTIYF. The CDR3 region has the DNA TGTGCCAGCAGCGTAGGAGGCAGTACAAGCTCTGGAAACACCATATATTTT.

The V call is TRBV4-1, the J call TRBJ2-2; maybe TRBD1 (5 bases). The CDR3 totals 15 residues. CDR1 and CDR2 from the germline V gene are MGHRA and YSYEKL. The V gene lost 1 base and the J gene lost 4 bases, with 10 bases spanning the gap. The CDR3 nucleotides read TGCGCCAGCAGCCAAGTCACAGGCCCCACCGGGGAGCTGTTTTTT. This translates into CASSQVTGPTGELFF.

This clone has just a few counts. This sequence joins TRBV20-1 and TRBJ1-2, with no clear D. V lost 3 bases to trimming and J lost 4 bases, with 12 bases between them. The germline gives CDR1 DFQATT, CDR2 SNEGSKA (reference sequence). CDR3 size: 13 residues. The CDR3 DNA reads as TGCAGTGCTAGTCTTAACGAGGGCTATGGCTACACCTTC. It encodes CSASLNEGYGYTF.

The chain uses TRBV9 and TRBJ2-1, with unresolved D. Germline V gene sequence: CDR1 SGDLS, CDR2 YYNGEE. The CDR3 loop spans 13 amino acids. V was clipped by 0 bases and J by 7 bases, with 8 bases between them. The chain's CDR3 is CASSVGFSNEQFF. For the CDR3, the DNA is TGTGCCAGCAGCGTAGGTTTCAGTAATGAGCAGTTCTTC.

This clone was counted once. The rearrangement links TRBV27 to TRBJ1-1; 9 positions match TRBD1. Germline V gene sequence: CDR1 MNHEY, CDR2 SMNVEV (reference sequence). Trimming cost V 5 bases and J 4 bases; bases outside gene matches: 5. The CDR3 totals 14 residues. The CDR3 bases are TGTGCCAGCAGTCCACAGGGGGCGGCCACTGAAGCTTTCTTT. As protein: CASSPQGAATEAFF.

The chain links TRBV7-6 to TRBJ2-1, with 9 bases aligning to TRBD2. The CDR3 totals 18 residues. Germline V gene lookup returns CDR1 SGHVS and CDR2 FNYEAQ. V dropped 5 bases and J dropped 5; count of bases not matched to a gene: 16. The CDR3, as DNA: TGTGCCAGCAGCCTCGCCTCGACCGGGACTAGCAACGACAATGAGCAGTTCTTC. It yields the protein CASSLASTGTSNDNEQFF.